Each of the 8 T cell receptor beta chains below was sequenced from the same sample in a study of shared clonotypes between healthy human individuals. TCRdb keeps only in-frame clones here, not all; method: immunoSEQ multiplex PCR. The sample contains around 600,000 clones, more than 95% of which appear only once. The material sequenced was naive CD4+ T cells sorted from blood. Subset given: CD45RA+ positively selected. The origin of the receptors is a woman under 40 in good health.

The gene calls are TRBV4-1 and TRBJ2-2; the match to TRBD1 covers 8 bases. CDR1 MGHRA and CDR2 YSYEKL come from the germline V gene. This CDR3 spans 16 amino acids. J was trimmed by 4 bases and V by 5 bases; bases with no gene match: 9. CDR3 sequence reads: CASSDRTGSGTGELFF. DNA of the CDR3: TGCGCCAGCAGCGACCGGACAGGGTCGGGCACCGGGGAGCTGTTTTTT.

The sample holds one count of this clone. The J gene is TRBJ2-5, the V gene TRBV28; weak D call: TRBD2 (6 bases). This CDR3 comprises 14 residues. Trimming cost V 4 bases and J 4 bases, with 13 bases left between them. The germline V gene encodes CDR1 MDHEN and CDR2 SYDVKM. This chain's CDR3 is CASSSPRRGETQYF. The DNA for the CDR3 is TGTGCCAGCAGTTCCCCCCGGCGGGGAGAGACCCAGTACTTC.

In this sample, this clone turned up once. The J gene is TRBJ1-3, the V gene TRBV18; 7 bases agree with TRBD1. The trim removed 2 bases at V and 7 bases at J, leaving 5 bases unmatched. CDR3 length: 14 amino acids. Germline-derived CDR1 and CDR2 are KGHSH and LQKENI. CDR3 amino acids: CASSPGTVGNTIYF. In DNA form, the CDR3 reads TGTGCCAGCTCACCAGGGACAGTCGGGAACACCATATATTTT.

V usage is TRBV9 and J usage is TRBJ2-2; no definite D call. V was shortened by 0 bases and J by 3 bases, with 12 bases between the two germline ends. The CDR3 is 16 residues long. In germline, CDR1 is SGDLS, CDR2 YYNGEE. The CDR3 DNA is TGTGCCAGCAGCGTAGGGGTTGGGCCGTACACCGGGGAGCTGTTTTTT. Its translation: CASSVGVGPYTGELFF. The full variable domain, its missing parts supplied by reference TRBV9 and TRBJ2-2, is DSGVTQTPKHLITATGQRVTLRCSPRSGDLSVYWYQQSLDQGLQFLIQYYNGEERAKGNILERFSAQQFPDLHSELNLSSLELGDSALYFCASSVGVGPYTGELFFGEGSRLTVL.

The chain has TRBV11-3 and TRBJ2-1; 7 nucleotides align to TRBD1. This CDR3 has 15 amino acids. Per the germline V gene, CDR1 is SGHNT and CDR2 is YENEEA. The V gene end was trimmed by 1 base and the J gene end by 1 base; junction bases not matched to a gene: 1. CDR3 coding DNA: TGTGCCAGCAGCTTAGGACAGGGATCCTACAATGAGCAGTTCTTC. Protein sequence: CASSLGQGSYNEQFF. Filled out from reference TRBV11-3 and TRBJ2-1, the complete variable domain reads EAGVVQSPRYKIIEKKQPVAFWCNPISGHNTLYWYLQNLGQGPELLIRYENEEAVDDSQLPKDRFSAERLKGVDSTLKIQPAELGDSAVYLCASSLGQGSYNEQFFGPGTRLTVL.

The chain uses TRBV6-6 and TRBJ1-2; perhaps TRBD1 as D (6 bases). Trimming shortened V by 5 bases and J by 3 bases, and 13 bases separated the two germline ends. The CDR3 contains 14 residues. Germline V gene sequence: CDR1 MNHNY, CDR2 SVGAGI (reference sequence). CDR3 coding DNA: TGTGCCAGCAGTACGGGGGACATGGACTATGGCTACACCTTC. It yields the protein CASSTGDMDYGYTF.

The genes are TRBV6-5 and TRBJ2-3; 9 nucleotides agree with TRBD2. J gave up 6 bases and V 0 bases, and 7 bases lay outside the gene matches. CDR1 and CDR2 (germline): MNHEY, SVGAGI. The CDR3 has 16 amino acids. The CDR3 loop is CASSYSVTSGLDTQYF. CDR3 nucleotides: TGTGCCAGCAGTTACTCTGTCACTAGCGGGTTGGATACGCAGTATTTT.

CDR3 region: CASSKSISQPQHF. In DNA, the CDR3 is TGTGCCAGCAGCAAGAGCATATCTCAGCCCCAGCATTTT. The chain has TRBV2 and TRBJ1-5, with D uncertain. Germline V gives CDR1 SNHLY, CDR2 FYNNEI. V was shortened by 6 bases and J by 6 bases, with 12 bases between the two germline ends. CDR3 length equals 13 residues.